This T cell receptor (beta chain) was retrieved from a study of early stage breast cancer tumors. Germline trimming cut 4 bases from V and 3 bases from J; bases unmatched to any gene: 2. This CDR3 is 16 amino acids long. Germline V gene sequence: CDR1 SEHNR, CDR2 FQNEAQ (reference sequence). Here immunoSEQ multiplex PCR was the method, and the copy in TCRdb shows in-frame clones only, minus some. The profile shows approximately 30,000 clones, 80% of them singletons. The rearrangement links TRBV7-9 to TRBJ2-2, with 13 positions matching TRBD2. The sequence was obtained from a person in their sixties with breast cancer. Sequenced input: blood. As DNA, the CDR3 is TGTGCCAGCAGCTCAGGACTAGCGGGAGACACCGGGGAGCTGTTTTTT. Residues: CASSSGLAGDTGELFF.